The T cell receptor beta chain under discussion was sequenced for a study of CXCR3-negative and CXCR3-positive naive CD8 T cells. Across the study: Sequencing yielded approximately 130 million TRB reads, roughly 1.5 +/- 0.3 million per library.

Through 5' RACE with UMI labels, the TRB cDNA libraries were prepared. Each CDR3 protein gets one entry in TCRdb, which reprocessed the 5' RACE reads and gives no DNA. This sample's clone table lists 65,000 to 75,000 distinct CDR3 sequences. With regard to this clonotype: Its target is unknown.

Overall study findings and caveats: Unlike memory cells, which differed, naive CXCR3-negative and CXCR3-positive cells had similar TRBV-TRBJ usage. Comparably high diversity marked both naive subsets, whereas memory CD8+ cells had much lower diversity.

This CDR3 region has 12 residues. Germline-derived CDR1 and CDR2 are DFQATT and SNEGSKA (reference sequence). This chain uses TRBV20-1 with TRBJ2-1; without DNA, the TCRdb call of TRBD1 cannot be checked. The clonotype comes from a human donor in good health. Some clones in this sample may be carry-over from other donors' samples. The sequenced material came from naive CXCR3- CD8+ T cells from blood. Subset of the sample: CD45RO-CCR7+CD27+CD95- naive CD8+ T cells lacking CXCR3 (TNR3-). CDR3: CSARGRGHEQFF.